What follows are 8 T cell receptor beta chains derived from one specimen sequenced in a study of monozygotic twins with inflammatory bowel disease. TCRdb reanalyzed the 5' RACE reads and collapses them to one entry per CDR3 protein, without DNA. The sample totals 150,000 or so distinct CDR3 sequences. The specimen sequenced was blood. The source is a human donor with ulcerative colitis or Crohn's disease, or a healthy co-twin of an affected twin (not recorded which).

CDR3: CASSASGGPYGYTF. The genes are TRBV9 and TRBJ1-2; TCRdb picks TRBD1, but there is no DNA to check that call. CDR3 size: 14 residues. Germline V gene data show CDR1 as SGDLS and CDR2 as YYNGEE.

The V call is TRBV5-1, the J call TRBJ1-2. The CDR3 is 16 amino acids. Germline assignment: CDR1 SGHRS and CDR2 YFSETQ. CDR3 region: CASSLAGGTSGYGYTF.

The CDR3 is CASSQEGQRNYGYTF. This rearrangement joins TRBV4-1 to TRBJ1-2. There are 15 residues in the CDR3. Per germline, CDR1 MGHRA and CDR2 YSYEKL.

The V gene is TRBV6-1, the J gene TRBJ2-3; with no DNA, the TCRdb D assignment of TRBD2 cannot be verified. This CDR3 has 16 amino acids. The germline gives CDR1 MNHNS, CDR2 SASEGT. Here the CDR3 reads CASSEILAGGRDTQYF.

The chain carries TRBV5-1 and TRBJ1-1. CDR3 length equals 15 residues. Germline-derived CDR1 and CDR2 are SGHRS and YFSETQ. The CDR3 spells CASSWSQGRDTEAFF.

The rearrangement uses TRBV14 and TRBJ2-7; TCRdb returns TRBD2, unconfirmable since there is no DNA. Germline V lookup: CDR1 SGHDN, CDR2 FVKESK. The CDR3 extends over 14 amino acids. The CDR3 region is CASSRGRVLYEQYF.

The chain has TRBV5-6 and TRBJ1-1; the D call of TRBD1 rests on TCRdb alone, since no DNA is present to check it. The CDR3 extends over 13 amino acids. The germline V gene encodes CDR1 SGHDT and CDR2 YYEEEE. The chain's CDR3 is CASSLWDPTEAFF. Drawing the rest from reference TRBV5-6 and TRBJ1-1, the complete variable domain is DAGVTQSPTHLIKTRGQQVTLRCSPKSGHDTVSWYQQALGQGPQFIFQYYEEEERQRGNFPDRFSGHQFPNYSSELNVNALLLGDSALYLCASSLWDPTEAFFGQGTRLTVV.

The chain couples TRBV7-2 to TRBJ1-2. This CDR3 is built from 15 residues. The germline gives CDR1 SGHTA, CDR2 FQGNSA. The CDR3 loop is CASSLLGPGGHGYTF.